The 20 T cell receptor beta chains below were found in one sample sequenced in a study of T-cell memory formation after mild COVID-19. TCRdb ran MiXCR on the 5' RACE reads and lists one entry per CDR3 protein. The table includes hundreds of thousands of distinct CDR3 sequences, about 20% detected once. Specimen: PBMCs or a T cell subset sorted from them (not recorded which). These receptors all stem from an adult woman who had mild COVID-19 (a few samples of this study predate the infection). Cell type and time point are not known.

There are a few counts of this clonotype. The CDR3 loop is CASSFDRVGVTEAFF. The CDR3 DNA reads as TGTGCCAGCAGCTTTGACAGGGTTGGAGTCACTGAAGCTTTCTTT. The genes are TRBV7-9 and TRBJ1-1, with 7 bases matching TRBD1. There are 15 residues in the CDR3. CDR1 and CDR2 from the germline V gene are SEHNR and FQNEAQ (reference sequence). V was clipped by 3 bases and J by 4 bases; unmatched bases: 8.

The chain joins TRBV5-1 to TRBJ2-3; a possible D gene is TRBD2 (6 bases). The length of the CDR3 is 16 residues. The V end lost 1 base, the J end lost 1 base, and 13 bases lay between the germline ends. CDR1 and CDR2 from the germline V gene are SGHRS and YFSETQ. CDR3 sequence (DNA): TGCGCCAGCAGCTTGTCCATCTCGGGGGGCACAGATACGCAGTATTTT. Amino acids: CASSLSISGGTDTQYF. The variable domain in full, with the rest retrieved from reference TRBV5-1 and TRBJ2-3, is KAGVTQTPRYLIKTRGQQVTLSCSPISGHRSVSWYQQTPGQGLQFLFEYFSETQRNKGNFPGRFSGRQFSNSRSEMNVSTLELGDSALYLCASSLSISGGTDTQYFGPGTRLTVL.

This clonotype was counted a few times. The V and J genes are TRBV6-5 and TRBJ1-2; D unclear. Trimming removed 0 bases from V and 4 bases from J, with 18 bases in between. This CDR3 has 17 amino acids. From germline, CDR1 is MNHEY and CDR2 SVGAGI. Written as DNA, the CDR3 is TGTGCCAGCAGTTACTCGGCTAACTCGGGAGCCACCTATGGCTACACCTTC. This gives the protein CASSYSANSGATYGYTF.

The table lists this clonotype with a few counts. The J gene is TRBJ2-1, the V gene TRBV5-1, with TRBD1 matching 9 bases. The V and J ends lost 1 base and 7 bases, in that order; junction bases with no gene match: 3. The CDR3 has 14 residues. Germline V gene data show CDR1 as SGHRS and CDR2 as YFSETQ. DNA for the CDR3: TGCGCCAGCAGCTTGCATGGACAGGGGAATGAGCAGTTCTTC. Translated, it gives CASSLHGQGNEQFF.

This chain connects TRBV29-1 to TRBJ1-6; a weak D match, TRBD1 (5 bases). The CDR3 is 15 residues long. The V end lost 5 bases, the J end lost 10 bases, and 21 bases lay between the germline ends. Germline V gene data show CDR1 as SQVTM and CDR2 as ANQGSEA. The CDR3 coding sequence is TGCAGCGTTATGGAGTGTCGGGGCGGGAACTCACCCCTCCACTTT. Translating gives CSVMECRGGNSPLHF.

This clonotype was seen a few times. The rearrangement links TRBV30 to TRBJ2-3, with D hard to call. Germline CDR1 is GTSNPN and CDR2 is SVGIG (reference sequence). There are 14 residues in the CDR3. Trimming shortened V by 1 base and J by 6 bases, and 14 bases separated the two germline ends. The CDR3 region is CAWSGGQPGDTQYF. The DNA for the CDR3 is TGTGCCTGGAGTGGTGGGCAGCCTGGCGATACGCAGTATTTT.

The chain combines TRBV6-6 with TRBJ2-1; D perhaps matches TRBD2 (5 bases). Germline V gene sequence: CDR1 MNHNY, CDR2 SVGAGI (reference sequence). The CDR3 covers 17 residues. V gave up 4 bases and J gave up 5 bases, with 21 bases separating them. The CDR3 DNA is TGTGCCAGCAGTTCCCGGCGAGGAAGTAGCGTACACAATGAGCAGTTCTTC. Protein: CASSSRRGSSVHNEQFF.

The chain recombines TRBV6-2 or TRBV6-3 with TRBJ1-1; tentative D call: TRBD1 (5 bases). From germline, CDR1 is MNHEY and CDR2 SVGEGT. CDR3 length: 13 amino acids. Trimming took off 2 bases at V and 1 base at J, with 5 bases between the two ends. The CDR3 sequence is CASSYGGNTEAFF. CDR3 coding DNA: TGTGCCAGCAGTTACGGGGGGAACACTGAAGCTTTCTTT.

The chain links TRBV6-1 to TRBJ1-2; D gene uncertain. This CDR3 is 14 amino acids long. From germline, CDR1 is MNHNS and CDR2 SASEGT. V lost 0 bases to trimming and J lost 8 bases, with 13 bases between them. This chain's CDR3 is CASSEARGYRGYTF. The CDR3 DNA reads as TGTGCCAGCAGTGAAGCGCGAGGGTATCGGGGCTACACCTTC.

This clonotype was seen a few times. This chain joins TRBV3-1 and TRBJ2-1; 9 positions match TRBD2. The germline V gene has CDR1 LGHDT and CDR2 YNNKEL (reference sequence). V was pared by 3 bases and J by 4 bases, with 7 bases of the junction left unmatched. The length of the CDR3 is 16 residues. For the CDR3, the DNA is TGTGCCAGCAGCCAGGGCGGACTAGCGCTGTACAATGAGCAGTTCTTC. Translating gives CASSQGGLALYNEQFF.

This clonotype was picked up many times. The J gene is TRBJ2-3, the V gene TRBV7-2; D is unclear. The V end was cut by 1 base, the J end by 2 bases, with 7 bases between. Germline V gene lookup returns CDR1 SGHTA and CDR2 FQGNSA. The CDR3 totals 14 residues. The CDR3 DNA reads as TGTGCCAGCAGCTTAGGGTACTCCACAGATACGCAGTATTTT. Translating it yields CASSLGYSTDTQYF.

This chain connects TRBV11-2 to TRBJ2-1; 10 bases are shared with TRBD2. The CDR3 is 16 amino acids. CDR1 and CDR2 from the germline V gene are SGHAT and FQNNGV. Losses at the gene ends were 4 bases for V and 2 bases for J; bases not matched to a gene: 5. The CDR3 nucleotides read TGTGCCAGCAGCTGGACTAGCGGAACTGCCTACAATGAGCAGTTCTTC. Its translation: CASSWTSGTAYNEQFF.

The gene calls are TRBV4-1 and TRBJ1-2; 9 nucleotides agree with TRBD1. Per the germline V gene, CDR1 is MGHRA and CDR2 is YSYEKL. Germline trimming cut 0 bases from V and 8 bases from J; bases unmatched to any gene: 16. The CDR3 is made up of 18 amino acids. The CDR3 region is CASSQERTLPGQGSGYTF. In nucleotides, the CDR3 is TGCGCCAGCAGCCAAGAAAGAACTTTACCGGGACAGGGATCGGGCTACACCTTC.

The gene calls are TRBV2 and TRBJ2-5; D unclear. In germline, CDR1 is SNHLY, CDR2 FYNNEI. V lost 4 bases and J 1 base, leaving 7 bases between the germline ends. This CDR3 is built from 13 residues. The chain's CDR3 is CASSVFSQETQYF. For the CDR3, the DNA is TGTGCCAGCAGTGTGTTCAGCCAAGAGACCCAGTACTTC.

The sample holds a few counts of this clonotype. The rearrangement uses TRBV11-1 and TRBJ2-1; TRBD2 might be the D (7 bases). The CDR3 contains 15 residues. V was trimmed by 5 bases and J by 0 bases, leaving 11 bases between them. CDR1 and CDR2 from the germline V gene are SGHAT and FQDESV (reference sequence). CDR3 sequence: CASSRRGASYNEQFF. The CDR3 nucleotides are TGTGCCAGCAGCCGACGGGGGGCCTCCTACAATGAGCAGTTCTTC.

This clonotype appeared once. The junction departs from germline at one end; a sequencing error may be responsible. The rearrangement uses TRBV19 and TRBJ2-4; possible D gene TRBD2, 5 bases. The CDR3 is 11 residues long. Germline V CDR1 and CDR2: LNHDA, SQIVND (reference sequence). This CDR3 is CASSISAVDFF. CDR3 nucleotide sequence: TGTGCCAGTAGTATCAGCGCCGTGGACTTCTTC.

The V gene is TRBV7-3, the J gene TRBJ2-3, with 7 nucleotides matching TRBD1. This CDR3 comprises 15 residues. Per germline, CDR1 SGHTA and CDR2 FQGTGA. The ends lost 5 bases at V and 6 bases at J; junction bases unmatched: 11. The CDR3 sequence is CASSPVRGPVDTQYF. CDR3 coding DNA: TGTGCCAGCAGCCCCGTTAGGGGGCCGGTGGATACGCAGTATTTT.

V usage is TRBV5-6 and J usage is TRBJ2-6, with 8 bases matching TRBD1. The CDR3 extends over 17 amino acids. V gave up 4 bases and J gave up 1 base; unmatched junction bases: 7. CDR1 and CDR2 from the germline V gene are SGHDT and YYEEEE. The CDR3 here is CASSPQGAFSGANVLTF. CDR3 DNA sequence: TGTGCCAGCAGCCCCCAGGGGGCGTTTTCTGGGGCCAACGTCCTGACTTTC.

The sample holds a few counts of this clonotype. This sequence joins TRBV6-2 or TRBV6-3 and TRBJ1-4; D might be TRBD1 (5 bases). Germline V gene sequence: CDR1 MNHEY, CDR2 SVGEGT. The CDR3 covers 14 residues. V was pared by 7 bases and J by 8 bases, with 17 bases between. The CDR3 loop is CASTQRWTPEKLFF. The CDR3, as DNA: TGTGCCAGCACCCAACGTTGGACACCCGAAAAACTGTTTTTT.

This rearrangement joins TRBV29-1 to TRBJ2-3, with 7 bases lining up with TRBD2. Trimming took 3 bases from V and 4 from J; bases not matched to a gene: 4. The CDR3 spans 13 residues. The germline gives CDR1 SQVTM, CDR2 ANQGSEA. The DNA for the CDR3 is TGCAGCGTTGAGGGCGGGAGCGCAGATACGCAGTATTTT. Protein sequence: CSVEGGSADTQYF.